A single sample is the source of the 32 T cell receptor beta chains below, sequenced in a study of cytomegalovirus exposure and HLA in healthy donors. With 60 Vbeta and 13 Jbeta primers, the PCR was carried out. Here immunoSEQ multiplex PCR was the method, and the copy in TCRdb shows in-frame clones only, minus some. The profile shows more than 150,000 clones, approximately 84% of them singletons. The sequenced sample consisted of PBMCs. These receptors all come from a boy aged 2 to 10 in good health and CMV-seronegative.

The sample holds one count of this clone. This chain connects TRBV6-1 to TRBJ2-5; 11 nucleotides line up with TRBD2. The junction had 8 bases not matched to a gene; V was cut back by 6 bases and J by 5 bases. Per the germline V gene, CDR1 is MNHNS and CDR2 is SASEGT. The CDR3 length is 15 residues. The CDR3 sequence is CASSRTSGQGETQYF. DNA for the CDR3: TGTGCCAGCAGCCGGACTAGCGGGCAGGGTGAGACCCAGTACTTC.

The CDR3 loop is CASSFSRQAGSTDTQYF. The CDR3 coding sequence is TGTGCCAGCAGCTTCTCCCGACAGGCCGGAAGCACAGATACGCAGTATTTT. The chain combines TRBV11-2 with TRBJ2-3; D is possibly TRBD1 (6 bases). CDR1 SGHAT and CDR2 FQNNGV come from the germline V gene. The length of the CDR3 is 17 residues. V was trimmed by 3 bases and J by 0 bases, leaving 16 bases between them.

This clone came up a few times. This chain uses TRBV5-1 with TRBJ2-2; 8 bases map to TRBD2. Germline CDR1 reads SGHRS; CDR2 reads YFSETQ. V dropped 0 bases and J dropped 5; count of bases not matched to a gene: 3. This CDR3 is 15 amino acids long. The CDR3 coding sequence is TGCGCCAGCAGCTTGGCACTAGCGGATACCGGGGAGCTGTTTTTT. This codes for CASSLALADTGELFF.

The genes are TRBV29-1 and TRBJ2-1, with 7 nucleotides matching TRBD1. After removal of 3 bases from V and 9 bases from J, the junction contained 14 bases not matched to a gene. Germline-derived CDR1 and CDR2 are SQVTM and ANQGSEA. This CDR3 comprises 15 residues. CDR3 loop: CSVDPKRTGGGEQFF. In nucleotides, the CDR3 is TGCAGCGTTGACCCCAAGAGGACAGGCGGAGGTGAGCAGTTCTTC.

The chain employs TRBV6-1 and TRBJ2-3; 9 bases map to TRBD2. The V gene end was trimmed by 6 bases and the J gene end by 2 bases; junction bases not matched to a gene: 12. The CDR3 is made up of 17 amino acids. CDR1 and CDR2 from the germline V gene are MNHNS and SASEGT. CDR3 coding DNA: TGTGCCAGCAGCGAACCTGCTAGCGGGACCCCCACAGATACGCAGTATTTT. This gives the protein CASSEPASGTPTDTQYF.

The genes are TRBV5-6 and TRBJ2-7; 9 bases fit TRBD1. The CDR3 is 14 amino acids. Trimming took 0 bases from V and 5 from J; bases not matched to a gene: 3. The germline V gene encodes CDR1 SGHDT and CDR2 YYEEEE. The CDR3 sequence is CASSLVDRGNEQYF. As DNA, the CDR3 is TGTGCCAGCAGCTTGGTGGACAGGGGTAACGAGCAGTACTTC. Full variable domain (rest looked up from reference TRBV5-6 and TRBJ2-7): DAGVTQSPTHLIKTRGQQVTLRCSPKSGHDTVSWYQQALGQGPQFIFQYYEEEERQRGNFPDRFSGHQFPNYSSELNVNALLLGDSALYLCASSLVDRGNEQYFGPGTRLTVT.

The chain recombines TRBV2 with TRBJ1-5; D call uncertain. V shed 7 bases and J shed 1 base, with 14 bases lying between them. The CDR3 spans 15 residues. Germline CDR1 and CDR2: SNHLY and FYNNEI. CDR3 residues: CASKRTLSSNQPQHF. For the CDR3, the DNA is TGTGCCAGCAAGCGGACCCTTTCGAGCAATCAGCCCCAGCATTTT.

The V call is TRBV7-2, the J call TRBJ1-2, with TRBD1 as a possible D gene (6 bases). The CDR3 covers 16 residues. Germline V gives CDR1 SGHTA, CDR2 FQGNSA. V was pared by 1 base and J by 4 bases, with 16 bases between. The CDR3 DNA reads TGTGCCAGCAGCTTAGTCCACGGGGGGCAGAGCTATGGCTACACCTTC. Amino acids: CASSLVHGGQSYGYTF.

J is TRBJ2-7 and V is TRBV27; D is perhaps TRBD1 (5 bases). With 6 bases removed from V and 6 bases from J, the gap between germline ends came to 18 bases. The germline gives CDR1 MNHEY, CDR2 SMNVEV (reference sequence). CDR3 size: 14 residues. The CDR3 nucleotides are TGTGCCAGCAGCCCGACAGTTGCTGCGAGCGAGCAGTACTTC. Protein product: CASSPTVAASEQYF.

CDR3 nucleotides: TGTGCCAGCAGCTTGACGGTCCAAGAGACCCAGTACTTC. Encoded protein: CASSLTVQETQYF. This chain uses TRBV5-6 with TRBJ2-5; D not certain. This CDR3 has 13 residues. The germline gives CDR1 SGHDT, CDR2 YYEEEE. V was shortened by 1 base and J by 1 base, with 5 bases between the two germline ends.

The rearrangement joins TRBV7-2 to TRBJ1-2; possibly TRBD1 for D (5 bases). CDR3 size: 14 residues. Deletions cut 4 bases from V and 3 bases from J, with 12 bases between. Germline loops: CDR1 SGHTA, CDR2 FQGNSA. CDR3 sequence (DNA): TGTGCCAGCAGCTCAAGGGGTCGCGACTATGGCTACACCTTC. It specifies CASSSRGRDYGYTF.

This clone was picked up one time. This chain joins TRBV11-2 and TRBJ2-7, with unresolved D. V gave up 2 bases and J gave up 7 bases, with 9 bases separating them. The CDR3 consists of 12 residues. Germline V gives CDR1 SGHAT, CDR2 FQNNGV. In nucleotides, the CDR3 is TGTGCCAGCAGCTTACCCTCCTTAGAGCAGTACTTC. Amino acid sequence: CASSLPSLEQYF.

The CDR3 loop reads CASTAQGNEQFF. As DNA, the CDR3 is TGCGCCAGCACAGCACAGGGAAATGAGCAGTTCTTC. V gene TRBV5-1 combines with J gene TRBJ2-1, with D perhaps TRBD1 (6 bases). Germline V lookup: CDR1 SGHRS, CDR2 YFSETQ. The CDR3 is 12 residues long. V was shortened by 6 bases and J by 7 bases, with 11 bases between the two germline ends. Filled out from reference TRBV5-1 and TRBJ2-1, the complete variable domain reads KAGVTQTPRYLIKTRGQQVTLSCSPISGHRSVSWYQQTPGQGLQFLFEYFSETQRNKGNFPGRFSGRQFSNSRSEMNVSTLELGDSALYLCASTAQGNEQFFGPGTRLTVL.

CDR3: CASSYLGLSNTEAFF. The CDR3 nucleotides are TGTGCCAGCAGTTACCTCGGACTCAGTAACACTGAAGCTTTCTTT. This chain joins TRBV6-6 and TRBJ1-1; D not resolved. Germline V lookup: CDR1 MNHNY, CDR2 SVGAGI (reference sequence). With 2 bases removed from V and 2 bases from J, the gap between germline ends came to 12 bases. The CDR3 runs to 15 residues.

Here the CDR3 reads CASSLVGGGTEAFF. As DNA, the CDR3 is TGTGCCAGCAGCTTAGTCGGAGGCGGCACTGAAGCTTTCTTT. The rearrangement joins TRBV7-6 to TRBJ1-1; D is uncertain. V lost 1 base to trimming and J lost 4 bases, with 10 bases between them. The CDR3 spans 14 residues. Germline CDR1 reads SGHVS; CDR2 reads FNYEAQ.

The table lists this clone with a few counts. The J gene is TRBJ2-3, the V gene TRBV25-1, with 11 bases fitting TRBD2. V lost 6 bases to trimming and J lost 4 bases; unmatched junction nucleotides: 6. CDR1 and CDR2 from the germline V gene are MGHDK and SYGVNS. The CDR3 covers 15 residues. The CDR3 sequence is CASSDSGRAPDTQYF. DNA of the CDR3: TGTGCCAGCAGCGATAGCGGGAGGGCCCCAGATACGCAGTATTTT.

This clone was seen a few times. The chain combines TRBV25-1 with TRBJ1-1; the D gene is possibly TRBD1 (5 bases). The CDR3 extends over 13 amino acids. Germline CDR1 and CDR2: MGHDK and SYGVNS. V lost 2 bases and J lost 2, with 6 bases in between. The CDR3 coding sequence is TGTGCCAGCAGTGAAGACAGCAACACTGAAGCTTTCTTT. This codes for CASSEDSNTEAFF.

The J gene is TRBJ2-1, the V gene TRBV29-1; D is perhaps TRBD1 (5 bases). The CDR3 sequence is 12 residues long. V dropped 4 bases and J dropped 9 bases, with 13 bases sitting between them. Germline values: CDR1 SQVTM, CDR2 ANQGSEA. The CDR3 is CSVGGGGFEQFF. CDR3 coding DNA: TGCAGCGTTGGGGGCGGTGGGTTTGAGCAGTTCTTC.

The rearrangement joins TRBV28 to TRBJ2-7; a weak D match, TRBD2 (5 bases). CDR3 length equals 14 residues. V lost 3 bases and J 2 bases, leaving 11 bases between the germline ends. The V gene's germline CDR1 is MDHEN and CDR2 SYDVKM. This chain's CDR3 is CASSLRPRAYEQYF. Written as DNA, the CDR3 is TGTGCCAGCAGTTTGCGACCGAGGGCCTACGAGCAGTACTTC.

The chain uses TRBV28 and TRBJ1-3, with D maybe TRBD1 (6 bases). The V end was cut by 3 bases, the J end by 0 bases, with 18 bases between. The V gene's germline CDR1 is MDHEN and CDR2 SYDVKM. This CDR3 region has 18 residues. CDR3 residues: CASSFTQPGQASGNTIYF. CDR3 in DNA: TGTGCCAGCAGTTTCACCCAACCGGGACAAGCCTCTGGAAACACCATATATTTT.

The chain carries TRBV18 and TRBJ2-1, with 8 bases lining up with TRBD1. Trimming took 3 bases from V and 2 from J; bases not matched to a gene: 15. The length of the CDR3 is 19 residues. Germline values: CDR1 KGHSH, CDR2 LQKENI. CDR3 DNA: TGTGCCAGCTCACCGATGGGGGCACAGGGGGGAAGAACCTACAATGAGCAGTTCTTC. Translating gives CASSPMGAQGGRTYNEQFF.

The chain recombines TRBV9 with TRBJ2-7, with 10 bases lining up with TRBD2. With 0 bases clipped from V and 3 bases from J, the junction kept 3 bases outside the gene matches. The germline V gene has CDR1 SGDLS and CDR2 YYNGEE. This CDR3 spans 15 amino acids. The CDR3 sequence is CASSVDASGSYEQYF. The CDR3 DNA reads TGTGCCAGCAGCGTAGACGCTAGCGGGAGCTACGAGCAGTACTTC.

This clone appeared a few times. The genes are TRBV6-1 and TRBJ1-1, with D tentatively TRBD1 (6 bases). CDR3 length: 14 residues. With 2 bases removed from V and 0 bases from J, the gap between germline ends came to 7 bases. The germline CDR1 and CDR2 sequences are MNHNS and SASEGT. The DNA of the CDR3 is TGTGCCAGCAGTGAATACAGGGTGAACACTGAAGCTTTCTTT. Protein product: CASSEYRVNTEAFF.

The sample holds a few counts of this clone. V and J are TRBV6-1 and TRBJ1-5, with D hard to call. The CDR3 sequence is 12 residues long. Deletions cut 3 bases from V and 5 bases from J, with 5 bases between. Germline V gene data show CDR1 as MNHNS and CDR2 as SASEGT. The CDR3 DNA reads TGTGCCAGCAGTGAGTCTGATCAGCCCCAGCATTTT. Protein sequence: CASSESDQPQHF.

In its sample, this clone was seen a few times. CDR3 region: CSVEIPGLSYEQYF. CDR3 nucleotides: TGCAGCGTTGAAATCCCGGGACTGTCCTACGAGCAGTACTTC. J is TRBJ2-7 and V is TRBV29-1, with D tentatively TRBD2 (6 bases). The CDR3 loop spans 14 amino acids. CDR1 and CDR2 (germline): SQVTM, ANQGSEA. V was cut by 2 bases and J by 1 base, with 12 bases left in between.

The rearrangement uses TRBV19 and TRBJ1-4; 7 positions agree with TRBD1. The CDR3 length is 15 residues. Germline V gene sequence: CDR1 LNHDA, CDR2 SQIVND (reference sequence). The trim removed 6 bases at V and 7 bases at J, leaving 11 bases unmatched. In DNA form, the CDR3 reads TGTGCCAGTAGCCAGAAGACAGGGTTGAGTGAAAAACTGTTTTTT. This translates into CASSQKTGLSEKLFF.

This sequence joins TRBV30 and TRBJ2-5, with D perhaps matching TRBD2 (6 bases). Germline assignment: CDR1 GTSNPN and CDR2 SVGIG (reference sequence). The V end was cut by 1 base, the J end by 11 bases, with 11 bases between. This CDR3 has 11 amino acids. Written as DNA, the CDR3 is TGTGCCTGGAGTGCCCTTCGGGAGCAGTACTTC. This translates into CAWSALREQYF.

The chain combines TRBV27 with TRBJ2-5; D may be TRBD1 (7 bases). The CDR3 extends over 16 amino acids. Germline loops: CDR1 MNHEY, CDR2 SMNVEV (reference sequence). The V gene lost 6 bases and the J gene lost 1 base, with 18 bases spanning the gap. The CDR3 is CASSPHQGGFQETQYF. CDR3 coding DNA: TGTGCCAGCAGCCCTCATCAGGGGGGCTTCCAAGAGACCCAGTACTTC.

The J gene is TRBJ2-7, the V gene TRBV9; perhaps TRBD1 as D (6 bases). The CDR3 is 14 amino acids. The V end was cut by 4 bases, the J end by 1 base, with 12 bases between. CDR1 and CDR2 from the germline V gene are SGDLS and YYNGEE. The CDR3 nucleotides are TGTGCCAGCAGCCCCTCGACAGGTTCCTACGAGCAGTACTTC. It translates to CASSPSTGSYEQYF.

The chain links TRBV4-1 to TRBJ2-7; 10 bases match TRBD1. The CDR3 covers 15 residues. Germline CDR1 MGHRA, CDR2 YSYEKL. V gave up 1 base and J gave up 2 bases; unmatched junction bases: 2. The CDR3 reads CASSQGDRGAYEQYF. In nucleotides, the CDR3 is TGCGCCAGCAGCCAAGGGGACAGGGGCGCCTACGAGCAGTACTTC.

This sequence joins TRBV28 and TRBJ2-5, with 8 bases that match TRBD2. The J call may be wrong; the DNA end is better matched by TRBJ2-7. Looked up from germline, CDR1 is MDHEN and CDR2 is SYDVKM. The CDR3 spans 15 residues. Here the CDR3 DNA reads TGTGCCAGCACCCAACCGGCGGGAGGTAACTACGAGCAGTACTTC. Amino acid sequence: CASTQPAGGNYEQYF.

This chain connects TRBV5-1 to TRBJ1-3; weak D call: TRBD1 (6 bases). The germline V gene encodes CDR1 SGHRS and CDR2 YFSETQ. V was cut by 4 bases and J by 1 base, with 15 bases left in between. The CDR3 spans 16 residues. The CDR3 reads CASSPGGGSSGNTIYF. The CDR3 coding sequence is TGCGCCAGCAGCCCGGGCGGGGGCTCGTCTGGAAACACCATATATTTT.